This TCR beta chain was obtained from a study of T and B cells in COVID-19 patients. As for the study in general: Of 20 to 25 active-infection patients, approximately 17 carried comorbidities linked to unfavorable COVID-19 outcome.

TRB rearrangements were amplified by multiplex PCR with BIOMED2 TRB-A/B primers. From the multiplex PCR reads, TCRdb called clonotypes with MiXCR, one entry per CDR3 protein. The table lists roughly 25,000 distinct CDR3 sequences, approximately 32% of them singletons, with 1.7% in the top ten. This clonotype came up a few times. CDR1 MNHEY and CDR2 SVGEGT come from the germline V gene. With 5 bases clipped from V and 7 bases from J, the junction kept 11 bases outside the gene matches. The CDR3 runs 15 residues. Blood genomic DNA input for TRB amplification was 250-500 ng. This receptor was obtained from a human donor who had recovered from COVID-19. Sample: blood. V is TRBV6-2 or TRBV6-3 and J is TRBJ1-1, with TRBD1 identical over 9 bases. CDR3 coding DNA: TGTGCCAGCAGTCCCGGGACAGGGTATCGGGATGAAGCTTTCTTT. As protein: CASSPGTGYRDEAFF.